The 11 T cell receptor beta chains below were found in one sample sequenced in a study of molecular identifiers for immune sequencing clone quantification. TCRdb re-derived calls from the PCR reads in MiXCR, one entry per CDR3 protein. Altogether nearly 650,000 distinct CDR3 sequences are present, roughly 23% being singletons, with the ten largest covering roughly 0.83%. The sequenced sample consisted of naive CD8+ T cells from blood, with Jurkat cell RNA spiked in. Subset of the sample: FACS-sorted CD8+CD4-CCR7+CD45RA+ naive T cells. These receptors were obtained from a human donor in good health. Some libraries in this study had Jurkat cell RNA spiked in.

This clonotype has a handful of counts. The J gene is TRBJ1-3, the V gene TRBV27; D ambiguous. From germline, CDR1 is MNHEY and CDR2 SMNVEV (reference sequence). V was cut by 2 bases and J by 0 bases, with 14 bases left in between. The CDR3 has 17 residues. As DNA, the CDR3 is TGTGCCAGCAGTTTAGACGGACCCAGGAGCTCTGGAAACACCATATATTTT. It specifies CASSLDGPRSSGNTIYF.

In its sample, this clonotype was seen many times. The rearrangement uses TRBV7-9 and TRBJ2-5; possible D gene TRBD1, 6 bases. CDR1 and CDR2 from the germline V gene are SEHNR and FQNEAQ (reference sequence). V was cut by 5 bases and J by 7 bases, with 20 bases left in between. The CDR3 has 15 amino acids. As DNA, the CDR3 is TGTGCCAGCAGCACAAACAGGGACGACGAGGGGACCCAGTACTTC. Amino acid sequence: CASSTNRDDEGTQYF.

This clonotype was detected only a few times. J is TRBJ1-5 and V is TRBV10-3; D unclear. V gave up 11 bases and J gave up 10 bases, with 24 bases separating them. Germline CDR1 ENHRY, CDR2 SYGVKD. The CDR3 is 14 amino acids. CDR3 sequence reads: CADTHGLANRPQHF. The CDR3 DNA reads TGTGCCGACACCCACGGGTTAGCGAATCGACCCCAGCATTTT.

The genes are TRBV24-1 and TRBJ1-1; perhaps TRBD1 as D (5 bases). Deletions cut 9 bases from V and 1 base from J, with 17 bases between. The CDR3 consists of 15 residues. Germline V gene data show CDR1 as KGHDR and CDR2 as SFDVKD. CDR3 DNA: TGTGCCACCCGAGGCGATGGGGGAAGGAACACTGAAGCTTTCTTT. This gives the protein CATRGDGGRNTEAFF.

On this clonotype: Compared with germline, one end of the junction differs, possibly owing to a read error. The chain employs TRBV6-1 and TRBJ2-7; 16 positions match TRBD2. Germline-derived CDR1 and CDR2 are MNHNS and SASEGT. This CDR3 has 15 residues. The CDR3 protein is CARGLAGGCTYAQYF. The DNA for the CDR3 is TGTGCCAGGGGACTAGCGGGAGGGTGCACCTACGCGCAGTACTTC.

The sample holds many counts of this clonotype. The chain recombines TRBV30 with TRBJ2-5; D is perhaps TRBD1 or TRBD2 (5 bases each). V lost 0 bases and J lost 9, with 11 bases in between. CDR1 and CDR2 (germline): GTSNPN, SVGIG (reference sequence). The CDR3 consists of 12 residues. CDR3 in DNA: TGTGCCTGGAGTGTACTAGGCAGGGCCCAGTACTTC. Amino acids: CAWSVLGRAQYF.

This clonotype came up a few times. The CDR3 DNA sequence: TGTGCCAGCAGTTACTCTGCGCGGGGGGGGGCAGATACGCAGTATTTT. Encoded protein: CASSYSARGGADTQYF. The V call is TRBV6-5, the J call TRBJ2-3; TRBD2 matches at 9 bases. Germline CDR1 and CDR2: MNHEY and SVGAGI. This CDR3 comprises 16 residues. J was trimmed by 4 bases and V by 0 bases; bases with no gene match: 5.

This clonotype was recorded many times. Here the CDR3 reads CSVVSSSDTQYF. CDR3 DNA sequence: TGCAGCGTTGTATCTTCATCAGATACGCAGTATTTT. The chain recombines TRBV29-1 with TRBJ2-3, with D hard to call. Looked up from germline, CDR1 is SQVTM and CDR2 is ANQGSEA. Trimming cost V 4 bases and J 4 bases, with 9 bases left between them. The length of the CDR3 is 12 residues.

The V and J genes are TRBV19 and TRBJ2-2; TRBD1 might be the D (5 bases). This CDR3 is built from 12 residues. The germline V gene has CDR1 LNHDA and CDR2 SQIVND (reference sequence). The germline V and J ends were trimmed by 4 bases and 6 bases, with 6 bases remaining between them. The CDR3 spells CASSKGAGELFF. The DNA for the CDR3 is TGTGCCAGTAGTAAAGGGGCCGGGGAGCTGTTTTTT.

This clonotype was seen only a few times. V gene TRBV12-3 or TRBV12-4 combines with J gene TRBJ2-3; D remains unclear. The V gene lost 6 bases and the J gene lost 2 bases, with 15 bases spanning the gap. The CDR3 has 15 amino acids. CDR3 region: CASRAQLGITDTQYF. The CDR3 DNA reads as TGTGCCAGCAGGGCGCAGTTGGGGATCACAGATACGCAGTATTTT.

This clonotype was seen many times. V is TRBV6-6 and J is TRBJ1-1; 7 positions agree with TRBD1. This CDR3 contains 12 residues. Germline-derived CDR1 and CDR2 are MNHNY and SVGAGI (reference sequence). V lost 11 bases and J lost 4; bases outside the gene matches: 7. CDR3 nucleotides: TGTGCCGGCGGACAGGTTGGCACTGAAGCTTTCTTT. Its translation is CAGGQVGTEAFF.